A selection of T cell receptor beta chains follows, all from one sample in a study of OX40 agonist ivuxolimab in advanced cancers. Method: immunoSEQ multiplex PCR; TCRdb's copy keeps in-frame clones and lacks some. The sample contains tens of thousands of clones, around 79% of which appear only once. This specimen consisted of CD4+ or CD8+ T cells sorted from blood, obtained in a trial of the OX40 agonist ivuxolimab. The receptors shown here come from an adult with an advanced solid tumor such as melanoma, head and neck, liver or kidney cancer. Each CDR3 is given with its conserved first and last residue. A D gene is named only where the DNA matches it firmly. Not all rows give a size; the values are once, few, many and, for expanded clones, a class.

.	TRBV2	.	TRBJ1-2	CASSEGGYGYTF	TGTGCCAGCAGTGAAGGGGGATATGGCTACACCTTC
once	TRBV19	TRBD1	TRBJ2-3	CASSTGQGHPTDTQYF	TGTGCCAGTAGTACCGGACAGGGCCATCCCACAGATACGCAGTATTTT
.	TRBV7-8	.	TRBJ2-1	CASSTQTRPSLNEQFF	TGTGCCAGCAGCACCCAGACTAGACCCTCTCTCAATGAGCAGTTCTTC
.	TRBV2	TRBD1	TRBJ1-5	CASRGQGLSNQPQHF	TGTGCCAGCAGGGGACAGGGGCTGAGCAATCAGCCCCAGCATTTT
once	TRBV18	.	TRBJ2-3	CASSPEASTDTQYF	TGTGCCAGCTCACCAGAAGCTAGCACAGATACGCAGTATTTT
.	TRBV27	.	TRBJ1-1	CASRGGTEAFF	TGTGCCAGCAGAGGGGGCACTGAAGCTTTCTTT
.	TRBV18	.	TRBJ1-3	CASSRDGLSGNTIYF	TGTGCCAGCTCTCGTGACGGGCTCTCTGGAAACACCATATATTTT
.	TRBV7-2	TRBD2	TRBJ2-1	CASSPSARLAGSSYNEQFF	TGTGCCAGCAGCCCCAGTGCCCGACTAGCGGGGAGCTCCTACAATGAGCAGTTCTTC
.	TRBV27	TRBD1	TRBJ1-6	CASSFGTGGNSPLHF	TGTGCCAGCAGTTTTGGGACAGGGGGAAATTCACCCCTCCACTTT
.	TRBV18	.	TRBJ2-7	CASSRSPGENYEQYF	TGTGCCAGCTCACGATCGCCAGGGGAGAACTACGAGCAGTACTTC